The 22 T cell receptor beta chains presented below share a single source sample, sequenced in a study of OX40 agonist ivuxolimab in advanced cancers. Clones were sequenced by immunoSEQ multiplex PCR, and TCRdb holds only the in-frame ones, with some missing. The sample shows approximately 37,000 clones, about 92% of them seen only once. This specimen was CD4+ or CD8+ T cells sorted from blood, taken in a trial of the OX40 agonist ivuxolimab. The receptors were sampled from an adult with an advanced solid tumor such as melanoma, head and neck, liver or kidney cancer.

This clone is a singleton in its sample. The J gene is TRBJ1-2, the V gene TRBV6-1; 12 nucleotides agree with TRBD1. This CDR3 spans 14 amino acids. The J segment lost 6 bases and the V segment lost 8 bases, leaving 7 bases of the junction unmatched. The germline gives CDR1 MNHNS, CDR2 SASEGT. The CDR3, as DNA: TGTGCCAGCGAAGGGGACAGGGGGCTGCATGGCTACACCTTC. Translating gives CASEGDRGLHGYTF.

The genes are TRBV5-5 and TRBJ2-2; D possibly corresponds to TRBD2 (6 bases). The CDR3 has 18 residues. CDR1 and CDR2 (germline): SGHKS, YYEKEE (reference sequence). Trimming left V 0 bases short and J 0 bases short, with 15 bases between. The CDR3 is CASSLVVAEPPNTGELFF. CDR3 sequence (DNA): TGTGCCAGCAGCTTGGTGGTAGCGGAGCCTCCGAACACCGGGGAGCTGTTTTTT.

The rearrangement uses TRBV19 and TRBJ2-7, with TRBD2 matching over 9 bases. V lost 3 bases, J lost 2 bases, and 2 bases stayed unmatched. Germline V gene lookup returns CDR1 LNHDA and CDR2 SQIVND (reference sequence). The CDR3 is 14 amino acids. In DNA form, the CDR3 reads TGTGCCAGTAGTATCACTAGCGGGCCCTACGAGCAGTACTTC. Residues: CASSITSGPYEQYF. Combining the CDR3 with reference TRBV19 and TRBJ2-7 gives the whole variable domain DGGITQSPKYLFRKEGQNVTLSCEQNLNHDAMYWYRQDPGQGLRLIYYSQIVNDFQKGDIAEGYSVSREKKESFPLTVTSAQKNPTAFYLCASSITSGPYEQYFGPGTRLTVT.

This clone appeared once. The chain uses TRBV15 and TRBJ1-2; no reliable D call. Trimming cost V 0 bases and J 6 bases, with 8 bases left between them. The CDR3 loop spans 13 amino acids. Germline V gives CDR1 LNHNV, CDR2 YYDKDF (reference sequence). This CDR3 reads CATSRDDRDGYTF. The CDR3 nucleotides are TGTGCCACCAGCAGAGATGATAGAGATGGCTACACCTTC.

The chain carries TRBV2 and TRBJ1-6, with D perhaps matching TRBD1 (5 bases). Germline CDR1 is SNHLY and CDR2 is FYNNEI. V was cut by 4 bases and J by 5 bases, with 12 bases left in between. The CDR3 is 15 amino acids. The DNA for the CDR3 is TGTGCCAGCAGTGCAGGGCGGCTCAATAATTCACCCCTCCACTTT. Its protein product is CASSAGRLNNSPLHF.

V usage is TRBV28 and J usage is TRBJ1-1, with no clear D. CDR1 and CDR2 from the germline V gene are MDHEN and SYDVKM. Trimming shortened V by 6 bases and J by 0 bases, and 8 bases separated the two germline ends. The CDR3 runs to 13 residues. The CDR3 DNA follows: TGTGCCAGCAGCCCCTCTGTGAACACTGAAGCTTTCTTT. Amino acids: CASSPSVNTEAFF.

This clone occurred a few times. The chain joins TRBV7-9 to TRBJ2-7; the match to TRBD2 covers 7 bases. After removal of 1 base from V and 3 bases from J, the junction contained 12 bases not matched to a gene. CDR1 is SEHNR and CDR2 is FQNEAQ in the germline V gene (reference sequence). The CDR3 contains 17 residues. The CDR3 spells CASSLEPWEGRHYEQYF. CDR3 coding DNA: TGTGCCAGCAGCTTAGAGCCATGGGAGGGCAGACACTACGAGCAGTACTTC.

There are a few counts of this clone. Written as DNA, the CDR3 is TGTGCCAGCAGTTTCGGGACTAGCGGAAGCTCCTACGAGCAGTACTTC. Translation: CASSFGTSGSSYEQYF. The rearrangement uses TRBV27 and TRBJ2-7; TRBD2 agrees at 11 bases. With 3 bases clipped from V and 0 bases from J, the junction kept 4 bases outside the gene matches. CDR3 size: 16 residues. CDR1 MNHEY and CDR2 SMNVEV come from the germline V gene (reference sequence).

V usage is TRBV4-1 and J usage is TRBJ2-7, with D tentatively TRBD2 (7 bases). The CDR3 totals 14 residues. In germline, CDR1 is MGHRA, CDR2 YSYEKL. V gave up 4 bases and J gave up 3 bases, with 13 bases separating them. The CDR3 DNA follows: TGCGCCAGCAGCCTCACCGGGGGGCACTACGAGCAGTACTTC. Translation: CASSLTGGHYEQYF.

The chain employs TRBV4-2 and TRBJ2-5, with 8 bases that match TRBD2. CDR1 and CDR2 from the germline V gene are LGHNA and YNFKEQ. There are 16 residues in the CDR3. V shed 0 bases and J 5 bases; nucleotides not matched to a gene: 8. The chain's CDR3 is CASSQESAGGGETQYF. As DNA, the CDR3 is TGTGCCAGCAGCCAAGAGTCGGCGGGGGGTGGGGAGACCCAGTACTTC.

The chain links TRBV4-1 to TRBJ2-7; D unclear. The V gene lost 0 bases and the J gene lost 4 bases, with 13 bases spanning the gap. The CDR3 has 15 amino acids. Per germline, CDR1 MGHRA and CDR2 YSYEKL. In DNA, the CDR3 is TGCGCCAGCAGCCAAGAAGGGCGTTTTGGGTACGAGCAGTACTTC. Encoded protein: CASSQEGRFGYEQYF.

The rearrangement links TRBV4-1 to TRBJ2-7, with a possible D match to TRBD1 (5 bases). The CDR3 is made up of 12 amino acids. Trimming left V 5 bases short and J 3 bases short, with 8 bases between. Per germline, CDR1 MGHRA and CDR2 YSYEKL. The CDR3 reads CASSSDSYEQYF. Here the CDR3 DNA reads TGCGCCAGCAGCTCTGACAGCTACGAGCAGTACTTC.

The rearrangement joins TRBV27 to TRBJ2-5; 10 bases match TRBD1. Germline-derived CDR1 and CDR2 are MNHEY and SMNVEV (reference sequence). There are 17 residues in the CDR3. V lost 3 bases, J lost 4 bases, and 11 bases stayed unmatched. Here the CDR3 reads CASSFQGTGVISETQYF. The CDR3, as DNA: TGTGCCAGCAGTTTTCAGGGGACAGGGGTGATTTCAGAGACCCAGTACTTC.

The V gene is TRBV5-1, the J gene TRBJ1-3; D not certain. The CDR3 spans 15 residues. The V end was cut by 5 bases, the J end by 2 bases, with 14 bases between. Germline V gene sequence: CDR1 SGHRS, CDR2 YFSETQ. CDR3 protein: CASRPGLLTGNTIYF. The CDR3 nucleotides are TGCGCCAGCAGACCCGGGCTCCTGACTGGAAACACCATATATTTT.

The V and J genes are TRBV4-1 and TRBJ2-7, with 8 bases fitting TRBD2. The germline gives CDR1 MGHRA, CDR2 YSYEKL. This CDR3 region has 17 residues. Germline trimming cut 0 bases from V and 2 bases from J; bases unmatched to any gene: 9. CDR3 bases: TGCGCCAGCAGCCAAGATCCTCGGGTAGCGGGGACCTACGAGCAGTACTTC. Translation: CASSQDPRVAGTYEQYF.

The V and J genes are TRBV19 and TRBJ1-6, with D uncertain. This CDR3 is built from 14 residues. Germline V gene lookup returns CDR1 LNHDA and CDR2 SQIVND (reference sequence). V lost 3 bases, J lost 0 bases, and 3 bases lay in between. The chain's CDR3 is CASSISSYNSPLHF. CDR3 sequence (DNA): TGTGCCAGTAGTATCAGCTCCTATAATTCACCCCTCCACTTT.

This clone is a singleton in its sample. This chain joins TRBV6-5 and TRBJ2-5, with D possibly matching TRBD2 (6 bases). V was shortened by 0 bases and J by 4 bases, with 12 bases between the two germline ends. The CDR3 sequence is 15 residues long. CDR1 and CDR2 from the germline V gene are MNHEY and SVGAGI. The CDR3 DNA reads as TGTGCCAGCAGTTACTCGGGACTCGGTGGAGAGACCCAGTACTTC. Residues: CASSYSGLGGETQYF.

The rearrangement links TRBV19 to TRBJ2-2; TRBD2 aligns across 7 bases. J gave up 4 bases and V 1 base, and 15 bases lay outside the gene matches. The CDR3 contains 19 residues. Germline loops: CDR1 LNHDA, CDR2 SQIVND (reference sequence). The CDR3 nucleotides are TGTGCCAGTAGTATAGGTTCCCCCGGGAGGCCCCGGGGCACCGGGGAGCTGTTTTTT. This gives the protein CASSIGSPGRPRGTGELFF.

CDR3: CASSLVGVGDRAYNEQFF. DNA of the CDR3: TGTGCCAGCAGTTTAGTAGGGGTTGGGGACCGGGCCTACAATGAGCAGTTCTTC. This chain uses TRBV27 with TRBJ2-1; possibly TRBD1 or TRBD2 for D (5 bases each). Deletions cut 2 bases from V and 2 bases from J, with 19 bases between. This CDR3 has 18 amino acids. Germline CDR1 and CDR2: MNHEY and SMNVEV (reference sequence).

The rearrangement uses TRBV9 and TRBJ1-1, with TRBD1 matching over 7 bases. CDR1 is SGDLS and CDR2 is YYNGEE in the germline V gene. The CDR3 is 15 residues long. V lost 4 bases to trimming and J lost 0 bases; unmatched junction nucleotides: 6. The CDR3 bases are TGTGCCAGCAGCTCCCCGGGACAGCTGAACACTGAAGCTTTCTTT. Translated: CASSSPGQLNTEAFF.

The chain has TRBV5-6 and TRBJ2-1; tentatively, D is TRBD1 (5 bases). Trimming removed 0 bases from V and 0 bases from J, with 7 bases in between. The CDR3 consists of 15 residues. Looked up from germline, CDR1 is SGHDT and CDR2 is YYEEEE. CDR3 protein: CASSLGQSSYNEQFF. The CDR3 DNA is TGTGCCAGCAGCTTGGGACAGTCCTCCTACAATGAGCAGTTCTTC.

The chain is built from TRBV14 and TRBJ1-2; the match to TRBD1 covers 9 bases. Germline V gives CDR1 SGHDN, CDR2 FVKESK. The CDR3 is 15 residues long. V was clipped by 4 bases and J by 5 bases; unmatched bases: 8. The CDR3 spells CASSLPGQGSYGYTF. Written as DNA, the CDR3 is TGTGCCAGCAGCCTACCGGGACAGGGTTCTTATGGCTACACCTTC.